This TCR beta chain emerged from a study of OX40 agonist ivuxolimab in advanced cancers. This CDR3 is 15 amino acids long. V dropped 2 bases and J dropped 4; count of bases not matched to a gene: 7. The germline gives CDR1 SGHNT, CDR2 YYREEE (reference sequence). Generated by immunoSEQ multiplex PCR, the TCRdb table keeps only in-frame clones and is missing some. The sample consists of around 100,000 clones, around 90% of them appearing once. The clonotype comes from an adult with an advanced solid tumor such as melanoma, head and neck, liver or kidney cancer. The sequencing here drew on CD4+ or CD8+ T cells sorted from blood, taken in a trial of the OX40 agonist ivuxolimab. The chain combines TRBV5-4 with TRBJ1-1; 8 nucleotides align to TRBD1. CDR3 nucleotide sequence: TGTGCCAGCAGCTTCGTCGGACAGGGAGGCACTGAAGCTTTCTTT. Protein product: CASSFVGQGGTEAFF.